Here is one T cell receptor beta chain with its context. These data are taken from a study of blood T cell repertoires in COVID-19. In the study overall: Both acute and convalescent COVID-19 samples were obtained from the United States, Italy and Spain. PBMCs, B-cell-depleted T cells, or T cells were the source of the cDNA or gDNA that made up the material.

CDR1 WNHNN and CDR2 SYGVQD come from the germline V gene (reference sequence). This CDR3 has 14 residues. J gave up 7 bases and V 4 bases, and 3 bases lay outside the gene matches. As handled by the study authors: Amplifying reference gene primers gave estimates of nucleated cell counts. Method: immunoSEQ multiplex PCR; TCRdb's copy keeps in-frame clones and lacks some. D and trimming were read from the DNA, whereas the V and J calls and clone size are those reported in that table. This repertoire shows some 200,000 clones, around 90% found once; its top ten account for 1.4% to 1.5%. This receptor was obtained from a man younger than 35 with active or convalescent COVID-19. The sequenced material came from peripheral blood. This chain connects TRBV10-1 to TRBJ2-7; 14 nucleotides line up with TRBD2. The CDR3 spells CASSVGLAGGEQYF. The CDR3 nucleotides are TGCGCCAGCAGTGTAGGACTAGCGGGAGGAGAGCAGTACTTC.